A single sample is the source of the 5 T cell receptor beta chains below, sequenced in a study of T cells in Graves' hyperthyroidism and ophthalmopathy. Amplification of TCR beta CDR3 regions used RNA as the template. First-round RT-PCR targeting the TCR CDR3 was performed with the HTBI primer set. Using its own MiXCR run on the multiplex PCR reads, TCRdb lists one record per CDR3 protein. The data contain about 660,000 distinct CDR3 sequences, 40% to 55% of them seen just once; the ten biggest clones take up roughly 7.2%. Sequencing was performed on peripheral blood or thyroid tissue (not recorded which). These receptors originate from an adult man with Graves' disease, either hyperthyroidism or ophthalmopathy (not recorded which).

The CDR3 sequence is CASSYPGLAGGPFEQYF. The CDR3 region has the DNA TGTGCCAGCAGCTATCCGGGACTAGCGGGAGGGCCGTTCGAGCAGTACTTC. The chain combines TRBV7-8 with TRBJ2-7; TRBD2 aligns across 16 bases. There are 17 residues in the CDR3. From germline, CDR1 is SGHVS and CDR2 FQNEAQ. Germline trimming cut 4 bases from V and 6 bases from J; bases unmatched to any gene: 9. Supplemented by reference TRBV7-8 and TRBJ2-7, the full variable domain reads GAGVSQSPRYKVAKRGQDVALRCDPISGHVSLFWYQQALGQGPEFLTYFQNEAQLDKSGLPSDRFFAERPEGSVSTLKIQRTQQEDSAVYLCASSYPGLAGGPFEQYFGPGTRLTVT.

Ten or more counts support this clonotype. The J gene is TRBJ1-2, the V gene TRBV11-2; D not resolved. V lost 1 base to trimming and J lost 4 bases, with 7 bases between them. Per the germline V gene, CDR1 is SGHAT and CDR2 is FQNNGV. This CDR3 has 13 amino acids. CDR3 in amino acids: CASSLGPAYGYTF. The CDR3 DNA is TGTGCCAGCAGCTTAGGCCCAGCCTATGGCTACACCTTC.

This chain links TRBV9 with TRBJ1-5; 7 positions match TRBD1. V shed 4 bases and J 7 bases; nucleotides not matched to a gene: 14. CDR3 length: 16 amino acids. Germline CDR1 is SGDLS and CDR2 is YYNGEE. CDR3 region: CASSPVRQGSGQPQHF. For the CDR3, the DNA is TGTGCCAGCAGCCCCGTCCGACAGGGATCGGGCCAGCCCCAGCATTTT.

In its sample, this clonotype was seen a few times. The gene calls are TRBV13 and TRBJ2-7, with TRBD2 as a possible D gene (5 bases). Germline CDR1 is PRHDT and CDR2 is FYEKMQ (reference sequence). Trimming shortened V by 0 bases and J by 2 bases, and 11 bases separated the two germline ends. The CDR3 extends over 15 amino acids. The CDR3 coding sequence is TGTGCCAGCAGCTTAGGGGAGCGGAGAACCTACGAGCAGTACTTC. It translates to CASSLGERRTYEQYF. Drawing the rest from reference TRBV13 and TRBJ2-7, the complete variable domain is AAGVIQSPRHLIKEKRETATLKCYPIPRHDTVYWYQQGPGQDPQFLISFYEKMQSDKGSIPDRFSAQQFSDYHSELNMSSLELGDSALYFCASSLGERRTYEQYFGPGTRLTVT.

The chain joins TRBV7-6 to TRBJ2-5; 11 positions match TRBD2. Germline V gene data show CDR1 as SGHVS and CDR2 as FNYEAQ. This CDR3 contains 16 residues. V lost 5 bases, J lost 2 bases, and 7 bases stayed unmatched. The CDR3 here is CASSVTTSGIQETQYF. In DNA, the CDR3 is TGTGCCAGCAGCGTCACGACTAGCGGGATACAAGAGACCCAGTACTTC.